The rows below give T cell receptor beta chains drawn from one sample of a study of vaccination and CD4 T cells after COVID-19. No antigen has been assigned to these receptors. TCRdb re-called the PCR reads through MiXCR, storing one row per CDR3 protein. This sample has about 14,000 distinct CDR3 sequences, with approximately 40% found just once. Sequencing was carried out using CD4+ T cells from blood, cultured in vitro. Receptors were obtained from a human donor who had recovered from COVID-19. Each CDR3 is given with its conserved first and last residue. Each record gives: J gene, D gene, CDR3 length, V gene, clone size, CDR3 DNA, CDR3 protein. The D gene is left open where the match is weak. The size entry is marked missing in some rows and otherwise reads once, few, many or a size class.

TRBJ2-7	-	17	TRBV5-8	-	TGTGCCAGCAGCTTGGCCCTTCGGGGGTCCCCCTCCTACGAGCAGTACTTC	CASSLALRGSPSYEQYF
TRBJ2-7	-	14	TRBV6-1	-	TGTGCCAGCAAAGAGGGGGGCATAGCGAACGAGCAGTACTTC	CASKEGGIANEQYF
TRBJ2-5	TRBD2	18	TRBV20-1	few	TGCAGTGCTAGAGTGGGTCTAGCGGGGGGCTATAACCAAGAGACCCAGTACTTC	CSARVGLAGGYNQETQYF
TRBJ1-2	-	14	TRBV6-2/TRBV6-3	few	TGTGCCAGCCGTATGGCGGGTATAAGCTATGGCTACACCTTC	CASRMAGISYGYTF
TRBJ2-4	-	16	TRBV5-8	-	TGTGCCAGCAGCTTTGGACAGCAAATAGCCAAAAACATTCAGTACTTC	CASSFGQQIAKNIQYF
TRBJ2-5	-	13	TRBV11-3	-	TGTGCCAGCAGCCTTAGTTTCCAAGAGACCCAGTACTTC	CASSLSFQETQYF
TRBJ2-7	-	18	TRBV2	few	TGTGCCAGCAGTTCCCCGAACCGATGGTCAGGGGATTCCTACGAGCAGTACTTC	CASSSPNRWSGDSYEQYF
TRBJ1-2	TRBD1	14	TRBV7-2	few	TGTGCCAGCAGCTTAGCTAAGACAGGGGGTGGCTACACCTTC	CASSLAKTGGGYTF
TRBJ2-4	TRBD1	11	TRBV5-4	-	TGTGCCAGCAGCTTGGGACAGGGTTGGTACTTC	CASSLGQGWYF
TRBJ1-6	TRBD1	16	TRBV5-4	-	TGTGCCAGCAGCACGTCCCGGGACAGGGCCGGTTCACCCCTCCACTTT	CASSTSRDRAGSPLHF
TRBJ1-1	-	14	TRBV6-1	-	TGTGCCAGCAGTGGGACAGTTCTGAACACTGAAGCTTTCTTT	CASSGTVLNTEAFF
TRBJ1-6	-	15	TRBV10-2	-	TGCGCCAGCAGGAGGGGGGAGGATTATAATTCACCCCTCCACTTT	CASRRGEDYNSPLHF
TRBJ1-1	-	18	TRBV20-1	-	TGCAGTGCTAGGCCCGCCGTCGGGACCGCCGGTTCAAACACTGAAGCTTTCTTT	CSARPAVGTAGSNTEAFF
TRBJ2-7	-	14	TRBV7-2	-	TGTGCCAGCAGACCAGAATATAGCTCCTACGAGCAGTACTTC	CASRPEYSSYEQYF
TRBJ2-3	TRBD1	18	TRBV19	-	TGTGCCAGTAGTAGGGGCATCAGGGGGCCCCCGAGCACAGATACGCAGTATTTT	CASSRGIRGPPSTDTQYF